Following are 10 T cell receptor beta chains from one sample sequenced in a study of cytomegalovirus exposure and HLA in healthy donors. This PCR relied on a set of 60 Vbeta primers and 13 Jbeta primers. The data were produced by immunoSEQ multiplex PCR, yet TCRdb's version contains in-frame clones alone and is incomplete. The table lists over 100,000 clones, approximately 80% of them singletons. The sample consisted of PBMCs. The receptor source for this set is a male donor in good health and CMV-seropositive.

V and J are TRBV7-9 and TRBJ2-2; 7 bases map to TRBD2. The junction had 13 bases not matched to a gene; V was cut back by 5 bases and J by 4 bases. The CDR3 has 17 residues. Germline V gene data show CDR1 as SEHNR and CDR2 as FQNEAQ (reference sequence). The CDR3 is CASSPLRGPGGTGELFF. The DNA of the CDR3 is TGTGCCAGCAGCCCCCTTAGAGGGCCGGGGGGCACCGGGGAGCTGTTTTTT.

V is TRBV11-2 and J is TRBJ2-7, with D hard to call. CDR1 and CDR2 (germline): SGHAT, FQNNGV. CDR3 length: 14 amino acids. The V end was cut by 0 bases, the J end by 0 bases, with 6 bases between. The CDR3 DNA reads TGTGCCAGCAGCTTAGAACTAAGCTCCTACGAGCAGTACTTC. The encoded protein is CASSLELSSYEQYF.

The rearrangement links TRBV4-1 to TRBJ2-1, with 7 bases fitting TRBD2. The germline gives CDR1 MGHRA, CDR2 YSYEKL. The CDR3 has 14 amino acids. Trimming took 3 bases from V and 5 from J; bases not matched to a gene: 4. CDR3 region: CASSQGGWNNEQFF. The CDR3, as DNA: TGCGCCAGCAGCCAGGGGGGGTGGAACAATGAGCAGTTCTTC.

The genes are TRBV19 and TRBJ2-1; TRBD2 agrees at 8 bases. Germline V gene data show CDR1 as LNHDA and CDR2 as SQIVND (reference sequence). The ends lost 10 bases at V and 1 base at J; junction bases unmatched: 6. This CDR3 has 14 amino acids. The CDR3 DNA reads as TGTGCCACCCGACCTAGCGGGTCCTACAATGAGCAGTTCTTC. It is translated as CATRPSGSYNEQFF.

The chain links TRBV13 to TRBJ2-1, with TRBD2 matching 11 bases. Germline values: CDR1 PRHDT, CDR2 FYEKMQ (reference sequence). The length of the CDR3 is 16 residues. V dropped 1 base and J dropped 7; count of bases not matched to a gene: 6. The DNA for the CDR3 is TGTGCCAGCAGCTTAGCTACTAGCGGGGGCGTAAATGAGCAGTTCTTC. Its protein product is CASSLATSGGVNEQFF.

This rearrangement joins TRBV18 to TRBJ2-2; tentatively, D is TRBD2 (6 bases). V lost 5 bases, J lost 0 bases, and 16 bases lay in between. The CDR3 extends over 17 amino acids. Per the germline V gene, CDR1 is KGHSH and CDR2 is LQKENI. The CDR3 nucleotides read TGTGCCAGCTCATCGCTACCCGGGACTGCGAACACCGGGGAGCTGTTTTTT. This sequence encodes CASSSLPGTANTGELFF. The entire variable domain, with the rest obtained from reference TRBV18 and TRBJ2-2, is as follows: NAGVMQNPRHLVRRRGQEARLRCSPMKGHSHVYWYRQLPEEGLKFMVYLQKENIIDESGMPKERFSAEFPKEGPSILRIQQVVRGDSAAYFCASSSLPGTANTGELFFGEGSRLTVL.

The V call is TRBV6-6, the J call TRBJ2-1, with 8 bases that match TRBD2. Trimming cost V 7 bases and J 6 bases; bases outside gene matches: 8. The CDR3 totals 14 residues. Germline CDR1 MNHNY, CDR2 SVGAGI (reference sequence). The CDR3 here is CASTHGGDGNEQFF. The CDR3 DNA follows: TGTGCCAGCACCCACGGGGGGGACGGCAATGAGCAGTTCTTC.

CDR3 sequence (DNA): TGCGCCAGCAGCTTGGGACAGGGTGCCCTCTCTGGGGCCAACGTCCTGACTTTC. It translates to CASSLGQGALSGANVLTF. J is TRBJ2-6 and V is TRBV5-1, with 7 bases matching TRBD1. CDR1 is SGHRS, CDR2 YFSETQ, per germline. V gave up 0 bases and J gave up 0 bases; unmatched junction bases: 6. CDR3 length equals 18 residues.

This clone turned up a few times. The rearrangement links TRBV6-5 to TRBJ1-2; tentatively, D is TRBD1 (6 bases). Trimming took off 2 bases at V and 6 bases at J, with 10 bases between the two ends. Germline-derived CDR1 and CDR2 are MNHEY and SVGAGI. CDR3 size: 13 residues. CDR3 sequence reads: CASSYDQGNGYTF. The DNA for the CDR3 is TGTGCCAGCAGTTACGACCAGGGGAATGGCTACACCTTC.

The V gene is TRBV7-9, the J gene TRBJ1-2; 7 nucleotides match TRBD1. J lost 6 bases, V lost 5 bases, and 24 bases had no gene match. The CDR3 has 19 amino acids. The germline V gene encodes CDR1 SEHNR and CDR2 FQNEAQ (reference sequence). The CDR3 protein is CASSPGFRDRLAETNGYTF. CDR3 nucleotide sequence: TGTGCCAGCAGCCCGGGGTTCAGGGACAGACTAGCGGAAACGAATGGCTACACCTTC.